This TCR beta chain was profiled in a study of metastatic and nonmetastatic thyroid tumors. Study at large: Comparison of repertoires was carried out across blood and tumor or nodule tissue from malignant and benign thyroid patients.

Many counts were recorded for this clone. What it binds is unknown. Prior to thyroid surgery, none of the patients had received any treatment. The study's findings and limits: Significantly higher TCR beta diversity was reportedly seen in malignant thyroid tumors than benign nodules, in blood and tumor.

Per the original methods: Between-group CDR3 differences, defined by clinicopathological status, yielded a distant-metastasis classifier for papillary thyroid cancer. TCRdb re-called the PCR reads with MiXCR. In this record, the V and J calls reflect TCRdb's handling and not the investigators' own analysis. The repertoire has about 35,000 clones, about a sixth of them found once; the top ten carry about 6.6%. The TCR sequence derives from a male donor with papillary thyroid cancer or a benign thyroid nodule (not recorded which). Some clones in this sample may be carry-over from other donors' samples. Sequencing was carried out using blood.

The CDR3 bases are TGTGCCAGCAGCTTATCAGGGAGCGGCTACGAGCAGTACTTC. Its protein is CASSLSGSGYEQYF. This chain joins TRBV7-8 and TRBJ2-7, with D perhaps given as TRBD1 or TRBD2 (5 bases each). Germline CDR1 is SGHVS and CDR2 is FQNEAQ. This CDR3 is 14 amino acids long. V was clipped by 2 bases and J by 3 bases, with 11 bases between them. Combining the CDR3 with reference TRBV7-8 and TRBJ2-7 gives the whole variable domain GAGVSQSPRYKVAKRGQDVALRCDPISGHVSLFWYQQALGQGPEFLTYFQNEAQLDKSGLPSDRFFAERPEGSVSTLKIQRTQQEDSAVYLCASSLSGSGYEQYFGPGTRLTVT.